What follows are 28 T cell receptor beta chains derived from one specimen sequenced in a study of shared clonotypes between healthy human individuals. Sequencing was performed with immunoSEQ multiplex PCR; in TCRdb, only in-frame clones are kept and a portion is missing. The sample comprises approximately 600,000 clones, approximately 96% of which are singletons, and approximately 0.11% rests with the top ten. The naive CD8 population came from CD45RO-negative cells selected for CCR7, without terminally differentiated effector memory CD45RA+ cells. What was sequenced was naive CD8+ T cells sorted from blood. These TCRs come from a woman aged 25 to 39 in good health.

The chain links TRBV4-1 to TRBJ1-4; D is uncertain. The germline CDR1 and CDR2 sequences are MGHRA and YSYEKL. The CDR3 totals 15 residues. Trimming left V 1 base short and J 3 bases short, with 9 bases between. The CDR3 DNA reads as TGCGCCAGCAGCCAAGTGGTGTCCTCTAATGAAAAACTGTTTTTT. Amino acids: CASSQVVSSNEKLFF.

The chain is built from TRBV19 and TRBJ1-1; D unresolved. Germline V gene lookup returns CDR1 LNHDA and CDR2 SQIVND (reference sequence). The CDR3 has 13 residues. Trimming pared 7 bases from V and 3 bases from J, leaving 12 bases between. The CDR3 loop is CASTPLRDTEAFF. The DNA for the CDR3 is TGTGCCAGTACCCCCCTGCGGGACACTGAAGCTTTCTTT.

The chain employs TRBV7-9 and TRBJ2-7; weak D call: TRBD2 (5 bases). Germline V gene sequence: CDR1 SEHNR, CDR2 FQNEAQ (reference sequence). This CDR3 contains 14 residues. Deletions cut 5 bases from V and 1 base from J, with 12 bases between. The CDR3 is CASSRVGVSYEQYF. DNA of the CDR3: TGTGCCAGCAGCCGCGTCGGGGTTTCCTACGAGCAGTACTTC. Using reference TRBV7-9 and TRBJ2-7 for the parts outside the CDR3, the full variable domain is DTGVSQNPRHKITKRGQNVTFRCDPISEHNRLYWYRQTLGQGPEFLTYFQNEAQLEKSRLLSDRFSAERPKGSFSTLEIQRTEQGDSAMYLCASSRVGVSYEQYFGPGTRLTVT.

This rearrangement joins TRBV28 to TRBJ2-1; perhaps TRBD2 as D (6 bases). V was pared by 11 bases and J by 1 base, with 15 bases between. Germline V CDR1 and CDR2: MDHEN, SYDVKM. The length of the CDR3 is 14 residues. DNA of the CDR3: TGTGCCGGACATTGTCGGGGGTCCTACAATGAGCAGTTCTTC. It encodes CAGHCRGSYNEQFF.

The chain recombines TRBV7-8 with TRBJ2-3; 9 nucleotides align to TRBD2. Per the germline V gene, CDR1 is SGHVS and CDR2 is FQNEAQ. The CDR3 totals 16 residues. Germline trimming cut 5 bases from V and 2 bases from J; bases unmatched to any gene: 8. CDR3 coding DNA: TGTGCCAGCAGCCACGGGACTAGCAGAGACACAGATACGCAGTATTTT. Protein sequence: CASSHGTSRDTDTQYF.

V is TRBV5-5 and J is TRBJ2-7; the D call may be TRBD1 or TRBD2 (5 bases each). Germline V gene lookup returns CDR1 SGHKS and CDR2 YYEKEE (reference sequence). Trimming removed 7 bases at V and 0 bases at J, with 17 bases between. The CDR3 extends over 15 amino acids. CDR3 sequence (DNA): TGTGCCAGCCCCTCCCGGGACGGACCCTCCTACGAGCAGTACTTC. It specifies CASPSRDGPSYEQYF.

This chain joins TRBV7-9 and TRBJ2-7; D unresolved. This CDR3 has 12 residues. Trimming stripped 4 bases from V and 3 bases from J, with 7 bases between. Germline assignment: CDR1 SEHNR and CDR2 FQNEAQ (reference sequence). The CDR3 DNA reads as TGTGCCAGCAGCTGGGCCAGCTACGAGCAGTACTTC. It is translated as CASSWASYEQYF.

The chain joins TRBV6-5 to TRBJ2-5; unclear D gene. The germline V and J ends were trimmed by 11 bases and 2 bases, with 21 bases remaining between them. The germline gives CDR1 MNHEY, CDR2 SVGAGI. The CDR3 totals 15 residues. The CDR3 spells CASQYYHRRQETQYF. The CDR3, as DNA: TGTGCCTCCCAATATTACCACAGACGTCAAGAGACCCAGTACTTC.

The J gene is TRBJ1-2, the V gene TRBV30; TRBD1 matches at 8 bases. The length of the CDR3 is 15 residues. CDR1 is GTSNPN and CDR2 is SVGIG in the germline V gene (reference sequence). V lost 4 bases and J lost 2; bases outside the gene matches: 9. The CDR3 DNA is TGTGCCTGGACCTTATGGACAGGGTCCAACTATGGCTACACCTTC. Translated: CAWTLWTGSNYGYTF.

This clone was counted a single time. This chain links TRBV7-6 with TRBJ2-6; D is ambiguous. Germline values: CDR1 SGHVS, CDR2 FNYEAQ. Trimming took off 2 bases at V and 0 bases at J, with 8 bases between the two ends. This CDR3 has 16 amino acids. The CDR3 here is CASSLRLPSGANVLTF. CDR3 DNA sequence: TGTGCCAGCAGCTTAAGGCTCCCCTCTGGGGCCAACGTCCTGACTTTC.

V and J are TRBV25-1 and TRBJ1-1, with TRBD1 matching 7 bases. The CDR3 sequence is 14 residues long. V dropped 1 base and J dropped 5; count of bases not matched to a gene: 4. Germline assignment: CDR1 MGHDK and CDR2 SYGVNS. The CDR3 coding sequence is TGTGCCAGCAGTGAATTGGGGACAGCTACTGAAGCTTTCTTT. It codes for CASSELGTATEAFF.

The chain carries TRBV12-5 and TRBJ2-6, with D maybe TRBD1 (5 bases). The CDR3 runs 18 residues. Trimming removed 5 bases from V and 5 bases from J, with 22 bases in between. CDR1 and CDR2 (germline): LGHNT, FRNRAP. The DNA for the CDR3 is TGTGCTAGTGGTCTATGCTCTGCAGGACAAAGTCGGGCCAACGTCCTGACTTTC. This codes for CASGLCSAGQSRANVLTF.

The chain is built from TRBV6-5 and TRBJ2-7; D may be TRBD2 (5 bases). From germline, CDR1 is MNHEY and CDR2 SVGAGI. This CDR3 contains 14 residues. V lost 6 bases to trimming and J lost 7 bases, with 19 bases between them. The CDR3 DNA is TGTGCCAGCAGGCAGGAAAGCGGAGTGTGGGAGCAGTACTTC. Amino acids: CASRQESGVWEQYF.

The chain recombines TRBV28 with TRBJ1-5, with 7 positions matching TRBD1. Trimming took 3 bases from V and 1 from J; bases not matched to a gene: 6. The CDR3 runs 16 residues. Germline V CDR1 and CDR2: MDHEN, SYDVKM. CDR3 bases: TGTGCCAGCAGTTTCTCCGACAGGGTCAGCAATCAGCCCCAGCATTTT. Amino acids: CASSFSDRVSNQPQHF. Full variable domain (missing parts from reference TRBV28 and TRBJ1-5): DVKVTQSSRYLVKRTGEKVFLECVQDMDHENMFWYRQDPGLGLRLIYFSYDVKMKEKGDIPEGYSVSREKKERFSLILESASTNQTSMYLCASSFSDRVSNQPQHFGDGTRLSIL.

CDR3 in DNA: TGTGCCAGCAGTGACTGGGCAGGGGGCAATTCTGAAGCTTTCTTT. It translates to CASSDWAGGNSEAFF. V gene TRBV2 combines with J gene TRBJ1-1; 8 bases map to TRBD1. Germline CDR1 SNHLY, CDR2 FYNNEI. V dropped 3 bases and J dropped 6; count of bases not matched to a gene: 9. CDR3 size: 15 residues.

The chain employs TRBV14 and TRBJ2-5; D is unclear. The CDR3 runs to 13 residues. The ends were cut back, 1 base at V and 1 base at J, with 4 bases in the middle. Looked up from germline, CDR1 is SGHDN and CDR2 is FVKESK. For the CDR3, the DNA is TGTGCCAGCAGCCAAGTGGGCCAAGAGACCCAGTACTTC. Translating it yields CASSQVGQETQYF.

In this sample, this clone turned up once. This chain uses TRBV9 with TRBJ2-2; no firm D call. The CDR3 is 15 amino acids. V was shortened by 2 bases and J by 5 bases, with 13 bases between the two germline ends. Germline V gene sequence: CDR1 SGDLS, CDR2 YYNGEE. The CDR3 DNA is TGTGCCAGCAGCGTTGGCGGAACTGGAACCGGGGAGCTGTTTTTT. Residues: CASSVGGTGTGELFF.

The J gene is TRBJ1-4, the V gene TRBV30, with 8 bases matching TRBD1. Germline CDR1 is GTSNPN and CDR2 is SVGIG (reference sequence). Losses at the gene ends were 5 bases for V and 8 bases for J; bases not matched to a gene: 4. The CDR3 extends over 12 amino acids. DNA for the CDR3: TGTGCCTGGGACCAGGGGGCAGAAAAACTGTTTTTT. This gives the protein CAWDQGAEKLFF.

The chain uses TRBV28 and TRBJ1-2; D unclear. Deletions cut 8 bases from V and 6 bases from J, with 19 bases between. Germline V lookup: CDR1 MDHEN, CDR2 SYDVKM. The CDR3 loop spans 14 amino acids. As DNA, the CDR3 is TGTGCCAGCCGCAAGAGGTCGTGGATAGATGGCTACACCTTC. Amino acids: CASRKRSWIDGYTF.

CDR3 nucleotides: TGTGCCAGCAGTGCTAGTCTCTACGAGCAGTACTTC. Residues: CASSASLYEQYF. This sequence joins TRBV2 and TRBJ2-7; the D is unclear. V was trimmed by 4 bases and J by 3 bases, leaving 7 bases between them. Germline CDR1 SNHLY, CDR2 FYNNEI. This CDR3 comprises 12 residues.

V gene TRBV5-4 combines with J gene TRBJ2-5; TRBD2 agrees at 9 bases. This CDR3 region has 17 residues. V lost 0 bases to trimming and J lost 5 bases; unmatched junction nucleotides: 11. Germline V CDR1 and CDR2: SGHNT, YYREEE (reference sequence). CDR3 protein: CASSLVGGRAEVETQYF. The DNA of the CDR3 is TGTGCCAGCAGCTTGGTGGGCGGGAGGGCCGAAGTGGAGACCCAGTACTTC.

V and J are TRBV7-6 and TRBJ2-3, with a possible D match to TRBD1 (5 bases). In germline, CDR1 is SGHVS, CDR2 FNYEAQ. The V end was cut by 6 bases, the J end by 6 bases, with 19 bases between. This CDR3 region has 15 residues. The CDR3, as DNA: TGTGCCAGCAGTGTAGGGGTGGGGCTGGCGGATACGCAGTATTTT. Protein: CASSVGVGLADTQYF.

This rearrangement joins TRBV28 to TRBJ1-4, with TRBD1 matching 9 bases. Per germline, CDR1 MDHEN and CDR2 SYDVKM. V was clipped by 4 bases and J by 8 bases; unmatched bases: 8. This CDR3 spans 15 amino acids. Here the CDR3 DNA reads TGTGCCAGCAGTTCCCCCGGGACAGGGTTAGAAAAACTGTTTTTT. Translation: CASSSPGTGLEKLFF.

The CDR3 protein is CASSLGPSGADTQYF. CDR3 nucleotides: TGTGCCAGCAGCCTAGGTCCTAGCGGTGCAGATACGCAGTATTTT. The V and J genes are TRBV4-2 and TRBJ2-3; 7 bases align to TRBD2. The CDR3 consists of 15 residues. The germline V gene encodes CDR1 LGHNA and CDR2 YNFKEQ. V shed 4 bases, J shed 4 bases, and the junction held 8 bases outside the gene matches.

As for this clone: Additional DNA sequences in this sample encode the identical CDR3. CDR3 loop: CASSLTSYEQYF. Written as DNA, the CDR3 is TGTGCCAGCAGTTTAACTTCCTACGAGCAGTACTTC. The gene calls are TRBV28 and TRBJ2-7; D is uncertain. Germline values: CDR1 MDHEN, CDR2 SYDVKM. Trimming took off 2 bases at V and 1 base at J, with 3 bases between the two ends. This CDR3 spans 12 amino acids.

The chain links TRBV27 to TRBJ2-7, with D hard to call. The CDR3 is 13 residues long. Per germline, CDR1 MNHEY and CDR2 SMNVEV (reference sequence). V gave up 0 bases and J gave up 6 bases, with 9 bases separating them. CDR3 residues: CASSLSPSFEQYF. CDR3 DNA: TGTGCCAGCAGTTTATCGCCCAGCTTCGAGCAGTACTTC.

The rearrangement joins TRBV4-1 to TRBJ2-5; tentative D call: TRBD2 (6 bases). Trimming removed 0 bases from V and 2 bases from J, with 10 bases in between. From germline, CDR1 is MGHRA and CDR2 YSYEKL. The CDR3 contains 15 residues. The CDR3 protein is CASSQDGGGQETQYF. CDR3 sequence (DNA): TGCGCCAGCAGCCAAGATGGTGGGGGGCAAGAGACCCAGTACTTC.

The rearrangement joins TRBV5-6 to TRBJ2-3, with TRBD1 as a possible D gene (6 bases). V was cut by 0 bases and J by 6 bases, with 11 bases left in between. Germline V gives CDR1 SGHDT, CDR2 YYEEEE. The length of the CDR3 is 14 residues. CDR3 coding DNA: TGTGCCAGCAGCTTGGCAGGGGCCAGGGATACGCAGTATTTT. It codes for CASSLAGARDTQYF.